The TCR beta chain described here comes from a study of CD8 T cells in ankylosing spondylitis. Study-level points and caveats: Blood from ankylosing spondylitis patients appeared to carry a characteristic roughly eight-variant TCR beta motif. Disease-linked clones were CD8+ and relatively rare in peripheral blood.

Worth noting for this clonotype: What it binds is not known.

Making use of molecular barcodes, quantitative 5'-RACE generated TCR beta libraries. TCRdb called the 5' RACE reads again in MiXCR, with one record for every CDR3 protein. The data contain about 540,000 distinct CDR3 sequences, roughly 13% of them singletons. This sequence originates from a male donor with ankylosing spondylitis. Sequencing was performed on blood, either unsorted or a sorted T cell fraction (not recorded which).

CDR3 DNA sequence: TGCAGCGTACAATCCGACGCGGAGACCCAGTACTTC. Its translation is CSVQSDAETQYF. The gene calls are TRBV29-1 and TRBJ2-5; D gene ambiguous. The CDR3 is 12 residues long. V lost 6 bases to trimming and J lost 5 bases, with 13 bases between them. Germline V gene lookup returns CDR1 SQVTM and CDR2 ANQGSEA.